This T cell receptor (beta chain) was recorded in a study of blood T cells in healthy people across ages. V lost 7 bases and J 3 bases, leaving 6 bases between the germline ends. The CDR3 spans 11 residues. From germline, CDR1 is MDHEN and CDR2 SYDVKM. This clonotype has a handful of counts. Through a sample-barcoded 5' primer and a J-beta primer mix, a second PCR was run for roughly 7 to 12 cycles. In TCRdb, the 5' RACE reads were re-called with MiXCR into one record per CDR3 protein. The table records 1,800,000 or so distinct CDR3 sequences, roughly two fifths of them present only once. The clonotype originates from a human donor in good health. Sequenced sample: blood. The J gene is TRBJ1-2, the V gene TRBV28; D uncertain. CDR3 protein: CASTAYYGYTF. The CDR3 DNA is TGTGCCAGCACCGCTTACTATGGCTACACCTTC.